This T cell receptor (beta chain) is from a study of OX40 agonist ivuxolimab in advanced cancers. About the study: From roughly 20 to 90 years was the age range, with a mean of approximately 58 years, and around 80% were male.

The CDR3 runs 13 residues. Trimming shortened V by 4 bases and J by 3 bases, and 9 bases separated the two germline ends. The germline gives CDR1 SNHLY, CDR2 FYNNEI. Sequencing used immunoSEQ multiplex PCR; TCRdb keeps in-frame clones, though not all of them. The table has about 55,000 clones, roughly 86% seen once. Study-wide results and limits: Clonal expansion by week 6 occurred in CD4+ and CD8+ blood T cells (at 0.1 to 3.0 mg/kg).

About this clone: What it binds is not known.

The sequencing here drew on CD4+ or CD8+ T cells sorted from blood, taken in a trial of the OX40 agonist ivuxolimab. This sequence joins TRBV2 and TRBJ1-2; D call uncertain. This sequence originates from an adult with an advanced solid tumor such as melanoma, head and neck, liver or kidney cancer. In nucleotides, the CDR3 is TGTGCCAGCAGTGTCGGCAGTTACTATGGCTACACCTTC. It specifies CASSVGSYYGYTF.